The source of this T cell receptor (beta chain) is a study of blood T cell repertoires in COVID-19. On the study more broadly: Samples of COVID-19 (acute and convalescent) were obtained from the United States, Italy and Spain. Sources were T cells, B-cell-depleted T cells, or PBMCs; the material itself was cDNA or gDNA.

Trimming stripped 0 bases from V and 0 bases from J, with 9 bases between. Germline V gene sequence: CDR1 SGHRS, CDR2 YFSETQ. The CDR3 contains 15 residues. Data came from immunoSEQ multiplex PCR; TCRdb stores just in-frame clones and leaves some out. There are 250,000 to 300,000 clones in the sample; about 88% occur only once, and under 2.5% lies in the top ten. Study members were between roughly 18 and 100 years old and lived in 24 US regions. Sample: PBMCs or T cells enriched from blood (not recorded which). This chain connects TRBV5-1 to TRBJ1-2, with D maybe TRBD1 (5 bases). The source of this sequence is a woman in her fifties or sixties in a cohort exposed to, infected with or recovered from COVID-19 (not recorded which). CDR3 coding DNA: TGCGCCAGCAGCTTGGGGGGCTCAGCTAACTATGGCTACACCTTC. Translating gives CASSLGGSANYGYTF. The full variable domain, rest sourced from reference TRBV5-1 and TRBJ1-2, is KAGVTQTPRYLIKTRGQQVTLSCSPISGHRSVSWYQQTPGQGLQFLFEYFSETQRNKGNFPGRFSGRQFSNSRSEMNVSTLELGDSALYLCASSLGGSANYGYTFGSGTRLTVV.